This entry lists 8 T cell receptor beta chains sequenced from one sample in a study of CXCR3-negative and CXCR3-positive naive CD8 T cells. Findings of the study overall: Naive CXCR3-positive cells had TRB CDR3s more hydrophobic than those of CXCR3-negative naive cells.

No cognate antigen is known for these TCRs. The TRB cDNA libraries were prepared by 5' RACE with UMI labels. TCRdb reprocessed the 5' RACE reads and stores each CDR3 protein as one record, lacking DNA. The specimen's table records some 140,000 distinct CDR3 sequences. Sequences were obtained from naive CXCR3+ CD8+ T cells from blood. Subset in this sample: CD45RO-CCR7+CD27+CD95- naive CD8+ T cells expressing CXCR3 (TNR3+). The receptors stem from a human donor in good health. Some clones in this sample may be carry-over from other donors' samples.

The chain uses TRBV20-1 and TRBJ2-5; TCRdb's D call of TRBD2 is untestable without DNA. The CDR3 spans 16 residues. CDR1 and CDR2 (germline): DFQATT, SNEGSKA (reference sequence). The CDR3 spells CSVPQVAGGPWETQYF.

This chain connects TRBV9 to TRBJ2-1. Per germline, CDR1 SGDLS and CDR2 YYNGEE. CDR3 length: 11 amino acids. This CDR3 is CASSPHNEQFF.

The chain is built from TRBV12-3 or TRBV12-4 and TRBJ2-1; TCRdb indicates TRBD1, and absent DNA this call remains unverified. The CDR3 length is 16 residues. The CDR3: CASSSPTLTLYNEQFF.

The V gene is TRBV6-2 or TRBV6-3, the J gene TRBJ2-1; the TCRdb call, TRBD2, lacks DNA for checking. The CDR3 consists of 15 residues. Per the germline V gene, CDR1 is MNHEY and CDR2 is SVGEGT. The CDR3 loop reads CASSYSGTVLNEQFF.

This chain joins TRBV4-1 and TRBJ2-7. The CDR3 spans 15 residues. Germline CDR1 is MGHRA and CDR2 is YSYEKL. The CDR3: CASSQDDGRVYEQYF.

The V and J genes are TRBV29-1 and TRBJ1-1; the TCRdb call, TRBD1, lacks DNA for checking. The germline V gene has CDR1 SQVTM and CDR2 ANQGSEA. The CDR3 is made up of 15 amino acids. CDR3 residues: CSIQGEDSGNTEAFF.

The chain links TRBV13 to TRBJ2-1; there is no DNA to check the TCRdb D call of TRBD2. This CDR3 comprises 23 residues. Germline V lookup: CDR1 PRHDT, CDR2 FYEKMQ (reference sequence). The CDR3 spells CASSQSMWGRAQDQTSGNNEQFF.

The V call is TRBV4-3, the J call TRBJ2-3; as DNA is missing, the TRBD1 call by TCRdb cannot be tested. The CDR3 runs 19 residues. Germline V lookup: CDR1 LGHNA, CDR2 YSLEER. CDR3: CASSQETPRRQGRTDTQYF.